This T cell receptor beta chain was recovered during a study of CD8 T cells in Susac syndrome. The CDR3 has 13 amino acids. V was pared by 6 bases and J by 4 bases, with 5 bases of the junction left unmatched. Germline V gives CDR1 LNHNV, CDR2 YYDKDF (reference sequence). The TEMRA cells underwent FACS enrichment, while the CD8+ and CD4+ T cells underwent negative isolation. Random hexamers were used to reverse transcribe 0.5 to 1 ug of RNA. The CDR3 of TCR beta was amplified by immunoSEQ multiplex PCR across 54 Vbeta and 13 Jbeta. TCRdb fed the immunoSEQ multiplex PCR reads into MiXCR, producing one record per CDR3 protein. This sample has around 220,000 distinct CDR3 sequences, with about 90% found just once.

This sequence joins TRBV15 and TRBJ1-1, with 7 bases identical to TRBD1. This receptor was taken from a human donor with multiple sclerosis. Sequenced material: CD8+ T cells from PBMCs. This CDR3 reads CATSPGGATEAFF. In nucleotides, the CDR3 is TGTGCCACCAGTCCAGGGGGTGCCACTGAAGCTTTCTTT. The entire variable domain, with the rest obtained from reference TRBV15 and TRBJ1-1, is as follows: DAMVIQNPRYQVTQFGKPVTLSCSQTLNHNVMYWYQQKSSQAPKLLFHYYDKDFNNEADTPDNFQSRRPNTSFCFLDIRSPGLGDTAMYLCATSPGGATEAFFGQGTRLTVV.